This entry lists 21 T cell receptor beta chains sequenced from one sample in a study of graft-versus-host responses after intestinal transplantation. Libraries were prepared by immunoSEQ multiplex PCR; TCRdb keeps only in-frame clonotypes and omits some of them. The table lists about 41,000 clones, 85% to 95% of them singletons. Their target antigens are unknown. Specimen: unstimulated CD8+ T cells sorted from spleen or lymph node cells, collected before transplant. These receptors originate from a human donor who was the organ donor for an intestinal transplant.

The CDR3 is CASGGLGNQPQHF. The DNA of the CDR3 is TGTGCCAGCGGGGGATTGGGCAATCAGCCCCAGCATTTT. The rearrangement links TRBV6-5 to TRBJ1-5; maybe TRBD1 (5 bases). The CDR3 extends over 13 amino acids. Per germline, CDR1 MNHEY and CDR2 SVGAGI. Trimming cost V 8 bases and J 2 bases, with 10 bases left between them.

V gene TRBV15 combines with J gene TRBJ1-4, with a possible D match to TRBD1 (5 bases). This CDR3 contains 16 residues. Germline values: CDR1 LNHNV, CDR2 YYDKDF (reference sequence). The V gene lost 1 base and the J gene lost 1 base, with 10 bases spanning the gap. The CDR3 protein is CATSRATGVTNEKLFF. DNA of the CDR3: TGTGCCACCAGCAGAGCCACGGGGGTAACTAATGAAAAACTGTTTTTT.

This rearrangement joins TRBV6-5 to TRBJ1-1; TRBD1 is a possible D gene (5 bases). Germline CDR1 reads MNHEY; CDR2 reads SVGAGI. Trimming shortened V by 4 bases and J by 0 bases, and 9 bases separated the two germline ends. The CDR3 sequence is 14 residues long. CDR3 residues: CASSFRQLNTEAFF. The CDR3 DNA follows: TGTGCCAGCAGTTTCCGACAGTTGAACACTGAAGCTTTCTTT.

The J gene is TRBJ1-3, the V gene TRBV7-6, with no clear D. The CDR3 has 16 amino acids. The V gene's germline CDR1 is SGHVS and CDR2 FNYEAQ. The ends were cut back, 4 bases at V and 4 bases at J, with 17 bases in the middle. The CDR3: CASSSAEEGFGNTIYF. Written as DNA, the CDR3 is TGTGCCAGCAGCTCCGCCGAGGAGGGTTTCGGAAACACCATATATTTT.

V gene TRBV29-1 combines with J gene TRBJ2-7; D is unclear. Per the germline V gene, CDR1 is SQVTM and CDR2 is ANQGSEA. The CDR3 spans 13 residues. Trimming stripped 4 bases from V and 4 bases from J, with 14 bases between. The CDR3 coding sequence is TGCAGCGTTGGCCTCGGTCCTCTTTACGAGCAGTACTTC. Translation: CSVGLGPLYEQYF.

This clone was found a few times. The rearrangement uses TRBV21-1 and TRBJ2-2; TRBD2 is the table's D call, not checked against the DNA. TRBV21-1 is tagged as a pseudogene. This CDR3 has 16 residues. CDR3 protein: CASSKGPSGGAGELFF. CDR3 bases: TGTGCCAGCAGCAAAGGTCCTAGCGGGGGGGCCGGGGAGCTGTTTTTT.

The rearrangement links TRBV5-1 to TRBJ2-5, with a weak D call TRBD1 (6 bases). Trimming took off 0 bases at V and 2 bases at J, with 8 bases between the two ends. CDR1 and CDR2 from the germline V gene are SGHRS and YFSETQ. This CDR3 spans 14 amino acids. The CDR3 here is CASSLDRDQETQYF. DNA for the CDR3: TGCGCCAGCAGCTTGGACAGGGATCAAGAGACCCAGTACTTC.

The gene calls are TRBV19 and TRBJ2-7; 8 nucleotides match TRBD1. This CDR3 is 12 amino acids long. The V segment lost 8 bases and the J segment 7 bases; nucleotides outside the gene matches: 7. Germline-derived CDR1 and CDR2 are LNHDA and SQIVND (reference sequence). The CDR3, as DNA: TGTGCCAGTTCGGACAGGGCGGGGGAGCAGTACTTC. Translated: CASSDRAGEQYF.

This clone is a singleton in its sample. The chain's CDR3 is CASSFAGGTYEQYF. CDR3 bases: TGTGCCAGCAGTTTCGCGGGGGGGACCTACGAGCAGTACTTC. The rearrangement links TRBV27 to TRBJ2-7, with 9 bases that match TRBD2. The CDR3 consists of 14 residues. Germline lookup yields CDR1 MNHEY and CDR2 SMNVEV (reference sequence). V lost 3 bases to trimming and J lost 2 bases; unmatched junction nucleotides: 2.

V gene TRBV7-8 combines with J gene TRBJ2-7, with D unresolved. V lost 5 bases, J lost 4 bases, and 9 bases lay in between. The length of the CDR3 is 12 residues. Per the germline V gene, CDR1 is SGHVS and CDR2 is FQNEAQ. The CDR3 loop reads CASSGEEYEQYF. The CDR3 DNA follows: TGTGCCAGCAGCGGGGAAGAATACGAGCAGTACTTC.

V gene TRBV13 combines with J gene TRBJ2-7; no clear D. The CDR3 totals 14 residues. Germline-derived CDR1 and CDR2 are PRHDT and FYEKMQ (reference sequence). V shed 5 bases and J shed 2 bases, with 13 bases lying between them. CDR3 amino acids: CASSPSVPPYEQYF. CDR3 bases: TGTGCCAGCAGCCCCTCCGTCCCCCCCTACGAGCAGTACTTC.

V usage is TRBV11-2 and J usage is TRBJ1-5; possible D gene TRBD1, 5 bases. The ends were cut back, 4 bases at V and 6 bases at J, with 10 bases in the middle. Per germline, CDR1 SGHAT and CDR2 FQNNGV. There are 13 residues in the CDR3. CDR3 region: CASSSGTGQPQHF. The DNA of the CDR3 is TGTGCCAGCAGCTCGGGGACGGGTCAGCCCCAGCATTTT.

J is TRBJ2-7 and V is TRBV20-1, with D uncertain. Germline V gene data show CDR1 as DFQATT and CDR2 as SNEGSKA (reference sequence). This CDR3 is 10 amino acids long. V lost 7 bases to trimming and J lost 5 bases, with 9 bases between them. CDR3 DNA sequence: TGCAGTGTCGTGTACCACGAGCAGTACTTC. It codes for CSVVYHEQYF.

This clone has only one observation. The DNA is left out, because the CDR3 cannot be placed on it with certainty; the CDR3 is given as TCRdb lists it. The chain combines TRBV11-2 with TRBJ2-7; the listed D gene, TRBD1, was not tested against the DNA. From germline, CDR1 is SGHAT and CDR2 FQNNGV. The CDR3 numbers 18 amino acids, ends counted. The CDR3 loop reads CASSYIRRRDRGLYEQYF.

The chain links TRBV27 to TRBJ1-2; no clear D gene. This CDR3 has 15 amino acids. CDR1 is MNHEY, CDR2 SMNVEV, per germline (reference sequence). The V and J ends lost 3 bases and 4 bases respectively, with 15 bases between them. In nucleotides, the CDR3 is TGTGCCAGCAGTTTCTCCGTGACCGCCTTCTATGGCTACACCTTC. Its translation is CASSFSVTAFYGYTF.

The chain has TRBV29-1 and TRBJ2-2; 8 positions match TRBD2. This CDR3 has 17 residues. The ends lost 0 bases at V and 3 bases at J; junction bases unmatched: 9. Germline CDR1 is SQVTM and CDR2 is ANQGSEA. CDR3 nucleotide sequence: TGCAGCGTTGAAGATCGGGGGGGCTCATCGGACACCGGGGAGCTGTTTTTT. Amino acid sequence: CSVEDRGGSSDTGELFF.

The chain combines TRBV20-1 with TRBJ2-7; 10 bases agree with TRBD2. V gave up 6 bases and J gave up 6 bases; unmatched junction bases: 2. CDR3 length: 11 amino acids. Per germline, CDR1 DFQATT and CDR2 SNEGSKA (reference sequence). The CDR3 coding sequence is TGCAGTGCCCGGACTAGCGGCGAGCAGTACTTC. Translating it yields CSARTSGEQYF.

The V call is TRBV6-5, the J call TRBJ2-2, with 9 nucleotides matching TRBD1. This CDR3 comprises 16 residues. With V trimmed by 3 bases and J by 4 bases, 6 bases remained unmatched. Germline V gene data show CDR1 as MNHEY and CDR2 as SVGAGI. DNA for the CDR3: TGTGCCAGCAGTTATTCGACAGGGGGGACCACCGGGGAGCTGTTTTTT. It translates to CASSYSTGGTTGELFF.

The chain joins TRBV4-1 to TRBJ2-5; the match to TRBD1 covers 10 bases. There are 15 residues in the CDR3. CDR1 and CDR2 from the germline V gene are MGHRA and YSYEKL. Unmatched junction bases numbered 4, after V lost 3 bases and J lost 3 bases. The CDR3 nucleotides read TGCGCCAGCAGCCACCCCGGGACAGGGGAAGAGACCCAGTACTTC. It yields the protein CASSHPGTGEETQYF.

The CDR3 spells CASSLPGYNEQFF. CDR3 sequence (DNA): TGTGCCAGCAGCTTACCGGGGTACAATGAGCAGTTCTTC. The rearrangement joins TRBV11-2 to TRBJ2-1, with D possibly matching TRBD2 (5 bases). V dropped 2 bases and J dropped 4 bases, with 6 bases sitting between them. Germline V gene lookup returns CDR1 SGHAT and CDR2 FQNNGV. The CDR3 length is 13 residues.

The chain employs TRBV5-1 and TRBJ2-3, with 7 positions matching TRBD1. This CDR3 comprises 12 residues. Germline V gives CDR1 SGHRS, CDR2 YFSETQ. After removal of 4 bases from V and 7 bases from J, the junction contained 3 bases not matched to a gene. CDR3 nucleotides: TGCGCCAGCAGCGTCAGGGGGAATACGCAGTATTTT. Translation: CASSVRGNTQYF.